The 15 T cell receptor beta chains in this list originate from one sample, sequenced in a study of untreated major depressive disorder. The study, taken as a whole, reports: Compared with controls, depressed patients showed more TRBV05-01 (Vbeta 5.1) usage in CD4+ T cells.

Their specific antigens are unknown. The data were produced by immunoSEQ multiplex PCR, yet TCRdb's version contains in-frame clones alone and is incomplete. The sample lists approximately 12,000 clones, approximately 91% seen once, with more than 0.75% in the top ten. The sequenced sample consisted of CD4+ T cells from PBMCs. Receptors originate from a man younger than 40 with major depressive disorder.

The J gene is TRBJ1-4, the V gene TRBV10-3; the D is unclear. Germline V gene lookup returns CDR1 ENHRY and CDR2 SYGVKD. The CDR3 consists of 11 residues. V lost 11 bases and J 7 bases, leaving 11 bases between the germline ends. The chain's CDR3 is CASRGLEKLFF. The CDR3 DNA is TGTGCCTCCCGAGGGCTTGAAAAACTGTTTTTT.

This clone appeared a single time. V usage is TRBV5-8 and J usage is TRBJ1-2; 7 bases match TRBD1. The junction had 12 bases not matched to a gene; V was cut back by 0 bases and J by 7 bases. The CDR3 loop spans 16 amino acids. Germline CDR1 SGHTS, CDR2 YDEGEE. The CDR3 protein is CASSLASTGDLFGYTF. The DNA for the CDR3 is TGTGCCAGCAGCTTGGCCAGTACAGGGGATCTGTTTGGCTACACCTTC.

The V call is TRBV6-5, the J call TRBJ1-1; D not certain. The CDR3 has 13 amino acids. CDR1 MNHEY and CDR2 SVGAGI come from the germline V gene. V lost 1 base and J 1 base, leaving 4 bases between the germline ends. The CDR3 here is CASSYWGNTEAFF. The CDR3 nucleotides are TGTGCCAGCAGTTACTGGGGGAACACTGAAGCTTTCTTT.

The chain recombines TRBV5-5 with TRBJ1-5, with 9 bases that match TRBD1. Trimming cost V 4 bases and J 6 bases; bases outside gene matches: 2. The CDR3 extends over 13 amino acids. The germline V gene has CDR1 SGHKS and CDR2 YYEKEE (reference sequence). CDR3 bases: TGTGCCAGCAGCGTGGACAGGGGTCAGCCCCAGCATTTT. This gives the protein CASSVDRGQPQHF.

The CDR3 sequence is CASSHILQGAGQPQHF. Written as DNA, the CDR3 is TGTGCCAGCAGCCATATTCTACAGGGGGCGGGTCAGCCCCAGCATTTT. The chain employs TRBV4-2 and TRBJ1-5; 9 bases agree with TRBD1. Germline V gene sequence: CDR1 LGHNA, CDR2 YNFKEQ. V shed 3 bases and J 6 bases; nucleotides not matched to a gene: 9. The CDR3 covers 16 residues.

This clone has a handful of counts. The chain has TRBV6-5 and TRBJ2-6; a possible D gene is TRBD1 (6 bases). The CDR3 extends over 16 amino acids. The V gene's germline CDR1 is MNHEY and CDR2 SVGAGI. V lost 4 bases and J lost 4, with 14 bases in between. Here the CDR3 DNA reads TGTGCCAGCAGTTCCACAGGGACGGTAGGGGCCAACGTCCTGACTTTC. It codes for CASSSTGTVGANVLTF.

This chain links TRBV10-2 with TRBJ1-2, with no clear D. The CDR3 spans 13 residues. Between the trimmed V and J ends, which lost 3 bases and 1 base, there was a span of 6 bases. Germline-derived CDR1 and CDR2 are WSHSY and SAAADI. The CDR3 spells CASSEDYNYGYTF. CDR3 nucleotide sequence: TGCGCCAGCAGTGAAGACTATAACTATGGCTACACCTTC.

The rearrangement links TRBV25-1 to TRBJ1-4, with D tentatively TRBD1 (6 bases). This CDR3 has 15 amino acids. Germline values: CDR1 MGHDK, CDR2 SYGVNS. Trimming cost V 6 bases and J 4 bases, with 15 bases left between them. In nucleotides, the CDR3 is TGTGCCAGCAGCACAGGGAGAAGTGGTAATGAAAAACTGTTTTTT. It codes for CASSTGRSGNEKLFF.

V gene TRBV5-4 combines with J gene TRBJ1-3; no reliable D call. Germline V gene sequence: CDR1 SGHNT, CDR2 YYREEE (reference sequence). Trimming shortened V by 0 bases and J by 1 base, and 8 bases separated the two germline ends. This CDR3 spans 15 amino acids. The CDR3 region is CASSLGPDSGNTIYF. CDR3 sequence (DNA): TGTGCCAGCAGCTTGGGGCCGGATTCTGGAAACACCATATATTTT.

The DNA for the CDR3 is TGTGCCAGCAGTTACCGACAACAGGGGAAGGAGACCCAGTACTTC. Protein sequence: CASSYRQQGKETQYF. The gene calls are TRBV2 and TRBJ2-5; TRBD1 matches 7 bases. V was clipped by 5 bases and J by 5 bases; unmatched bases: 11. From germline, CDR1 is SNHLY and CDR2 FYNNEI. The CDR3 is made up of 15 amino acids.

The V gene is TRBV5-4, the J gene TRBJ2-3; D unresolved. Between the trimmed V and J ends, which lost 2 bases and 3 bases, there was a span of 13 bases. The V gene's germline CDR1 is SGHNT and CDR2 YYREEE (reference sequence). The CDR3 length is 15 residues. CDR3 sequence: CASSFEVRRTDTQYF. The DNA for the CDR3 is TGTGCCAGCAGCTTTGAGGTCAGGCGGACAGATACGCAGTATTTT.

The rearrangement uses TRBV6-1 and TRBJ2-7; D ambiguous. V shed 2 bases and J shed 4 bases, with 6 bases lying between them. The CDR3 consists of 12 residues. From germline, CDR1 is MNHNS and CDR2 SASEGT. The CDR3 bases are TGTGCCAGCAGTGAACACGGTTACGAGCAGTACTTC. This sequence encodes CASSEHGYEQYF.

The rearrangement joins TRBV5-1 to TRBJ1-5; 7 bases fit TRBD1. The V gene end was trimmed by 4 bases and the J gene end by 0 bases; junction bases not matched to a gene: 4. The germline V gene has CDR1 SGHRS and CDR2 YFSETQ. The CDR3 has 15 amino acids. The CDR3 DNA is TGCGCCAGCAGCCTCGGGACAGCTAGCAATCAGCCCCAGCATTTT. It specifies CASSLGTASNQPQHF.

The chain uses TRBV6-5 and TRBJ1-3, with 7 bases identical to TRBD1. The CDR3 is 15 amino acids. With 4 bases clipped from V and 0 bases from J, the junction kept 3 bases outside the gene matches. CDR1 MNHEY and CDR2 SVGAGI come from the germline V gene. The CDR3 region is CASSFDRASGNTIYF. Here the CDR3 DNA reads TGTGCCAGCAGTTTCGACAGGGCCTCTGGAAACACCATATATTTT.

The chain couples TRBV18 to TRBJ2-3; 12 bases map to TRBD1. J gave up 6 bases and V 5 bases, and 12 bases lay outside the gene matches. The CDR3 sequence is 17 residues long. CDR1 KGHSH and CDR2 LQKENI come from the germline V gene. CDR3 sequence reads: CASSNRKGTGGLDTQYF. The CDR3 bases are TGTGCCAGCTCAAACAGAAAAGGGACAGGGGGCTTGGATACGCAGTATTTT. The variable domain in full, completed from reference TRBV18 and TRBJ2-3, reads NAGVMQNPRHLVRRRGQEARLRCSPMKGHSHVYWYRQLPEEGLKFMVYLQKENIIDESGMPKERFSAEFPKEGPSILRIQQVVRGDSAAYFCASSNRKGTGGLDTQYFGPGTRLTVL.